These 29 T cell receptor beta chains were sequenced from one sample in a study of shared clonotypes between healthy human individuals. Using immunoSEQ multiplex PCR, the repertoire was profiled, and TCRdb retains in-frame clones only, with some absent. The sample has 2 million to 2.5 million clones; approximately 96% are singletons. The material sequenced was naive CD4+ T cells sorted from blood. As for subset: CD45RA+ positively selected. These TCRs come from a man younger than 35 in good health.

The J gene is TRBJ1-1, the V gene TRBV25-1, with a possible D match to TRBD1 (5 bases). Per the germline V gene, CDR1 is MGHDK and CDR2 is SYGVNS. This CDR3 has 14 amino acids. V was shortened by 3 bases and J by 5 bases, with 13 bases between the two germline ends. The CDR3 sequence: CASSDQRGGTEAFF. CDR3 nucleotide sequence: TGTGCCAGCAGTGACCAGAGGGGAGGGACTGAAGCTTTCTTT.

Of note for this clone: This same CDR3 is encoded by further DNA sequences in the sample. This chain connects TRBV5-1 to TRBJ2-1; D is possibly TRBD2 (6 bases). The CDR3 length is 15 residues. Germline loops: CDR1 SGHRS, CDR2 YFSETQ. V was trimmed by 4 bases and J by 0 bases, leaving 11 bases between them. CDR3 nucleotide sequence: TGCGCCAGCAGCCCGGGAGCTAGCTCCTACAATGAGCAGTTCTTC. This translates into CASSPGASSYNEQFF.

The chain is built from TRBV27 and TRBJ1-5, with 9 nucleotides matching TRBD1. The ends lost 0 bases at V and 0 bases at J; junction bases unmatched: 3. CDR3 length: 17 amino acids. Germline V gene sequence: CDR1 MNHEY, CDR2 SMNVEV (reference sequence). CDR3 bases: TGTGCCAGCAGTTTATCGGGACAGGGTTATAGCAATCAGCCCCAGCATTTT. Encoded protein: CASSLSGQGYSNQPQHF.

The rearrangement uses TRBV5-1 and TRBJ1-4, with 8 bases lining up with TRBD1. Germline CDR1 reads SGHRS; CDR2 reads YFSETQ. The ends lost 0 bases at V and 7 bases at J; junction bases unmatched: 11. CDR3 size: 17 residues. The DNA for the CDR3 is TGCGCCAGCAGCTTGGTCGGGCAGGGGGCTTTAAGTGAAAAACTGTTTTTT. Residues: CASSLVGQGALSEKLFF. Full variable domain (missing parts from reference TRBV5-1 and TRBJ1-4): KAGVTQTPRYLIKTRGQQVTLSCSPISGHRSVSWYQQTPGQGLQFLFEYFSETQRNKGNFPGRFSGRQFSNSRSEMNVSTLELGDSALYLCASSLVGQGALSEKLFFGSGTQLSVL.

The V call is TRBV10-3, the J call TRBJ1-1; tentatively, D is TRBD1 (6 bases). V lost 10 bases and J 6 bases, leaving 21 bases between the germline ends. This CDR3 spans 14 amino acids. Germline V gives CDR1 ENHRY, CDR2 SYGVKD. CDR3 sequence reads: CATAKGGQGAEAFF. The CDR3 nucleotides are TGTGCCACCGCTAAAGGGGGTCAAGGCGCTGAAGCTTTCTTT.

J is TRBJ2-5 and V is TRBV7-9; a possible D gene is TRBD2 (6 bases). CDR1 is SEHNR, CDR2 FQNEAQ, per germline (reference sequence). V lost 0 bases to trimming and J lost 5 bases, with 10 bases between them. This CDR3 is built from 14 residues. This CDR3 is CASSLATGGETQYF. CDR3 DNA: TGTGCCAGCAGCTTAGCAACTGGAGGGGAGACCCAGTACTTC.

This chain connects TRBV6-4 to TRBJ1-1; 7 nucleotides agree with TRBD1. With V trimmed by 8 bases and J by 0 bases, 3 bases remained unmatched. CDR3 length equals 13 residues. Germline loops: CDR1 MRHNA, CDR2 SNTAGT. The CDR3 region is CASGGQLNTEAFF. The CDR3 DNA is TGTGCCAGCGGGGGACAGTTGAACACTGAAGCTTTCTTT.

This chain connects TRBV19 to TRBJ2-2; no clear D. Germline V gene sequence: CDR1 LNHDA, CDR2 SQIVND (reference sequence). Trimming cost V 8 bases and J 7 bases, with 11 bases left between them. The CDR3 sequence is 12 residues long. Written as DNA, the CDR3 is TGTGCCAGTTCCTGGGTTGGCGGGGAGCTGTTTTTT. Protein: CASSWVGGELFF.

The V gene is TRBV11-1, the J gene TRBJ2-3; 10 bases align to TRBD1. The J segment lost 3 bases and the V segment lost 5 bases, leaving 8 bases of the junction unmatched. Per the germline V gene, CDR1 is SGHAT and CDR2 is FQDESV (reference sequence). CDR3 length: 16 residues. DNA for the CDR3: TGTGCCAGCAGCGCAGGGGACAGGGGTGTAACAGATACGCAGTATTTT. It translates to CASSAGDRGVTDTQYF.

The chain links TRBV6-1 to TRBJ2-1, with 8 bases lining up with TRBD2. Unmatched junction bases numbered 7, after V lost 2 bases and J lost 7 bases. This CDR3 spans 15 amino acids. CDR1 and CDR2 from the germline V gene are MNHNS and SASEGT. The chain's CDR3 is CASSEPLAGGNEQFF. CDR3 DNA: TGTGCCAGCAGTGAACCACTGGCGGGGGGAAATGAGCAGTTCTTC.

J is TRBJ2-3 and V is TRBV5-6; 7 bases are shared with TRBD2. From germline, CDR1 is SGHDT and CDR2 YYEEEE. This CDR3 contains 16 residues. The V segment lost 1 base and the J segment 0 bases; nucleotides outside the gene matches: 5. This CDR3 reads CASSLWAAGSTDTQYF. The CDR3 DNA sequence: TGTGCCAGCAGCTTGTGGGCAGCGGGAAGCACAGATACGCAGTATTTT.

J is TRBJ2-3 and V is TRBV2; D is possibly TRBD1 (6 bases). Trimming left V 5 bases short and J 0 bases short, with 12 bases between. The CDR3 covers 15 residues. Germline assignment: CDR1 SNHLY and CDR2 FYNNEI. The CDR3 loop is CASSIQGTSTDTQYF. CDR3 coding DNA: TGTGCCAGCAGTATACAGGGAACCAGCACAGATACGCAGTATTTT.

The chain carries TRBV5-1 and TRBJ2-2; D is ambiguous. Trimming stripped 2 bases from V and 1 base from J, with 9 bases between. This CDR3 is 15 amino acids long. The germline gives CDR1 SGHRS, CDR2 YFSETQ. The CDR3 is CASSLIDGNTGELFF. Here the CDR3 DNA reads TGCGCCAGCAGCTTAATCGACGGGAACACCGGGGAGCTGTTTTTT.

This sequence joins TRBV10-3 and TRBJ1-5, with D possibly matching TRBD1 (5 bases). CDR1 ENHRY and CDR2 SYGVKD come from the germline V gene. Trimming left V 2 bases short and J 11 bases short, with 19 bases between. This CDR3 has 15 residues. Here the CDR3 reads CAISEGQTPGFSQHF. The DNA of the CDR3 is TGTGCCATCAGTGAGGGACAAACCCCAGGGTTTTCCCAGCATTTT.

The chain has TRBV6-1 and TRBJ2-5, with D perhaps matching TRBD1 or TRBD2 (5 bases each). The DNA end lines up better with TRBJ2-7; the J call may be wrong. CDR3 length: 16 amino acids. Germline V gives CDR1 MNHNS, CDR2 SASEGT. CDR3 protein: CASSDLDRGASYEQYF. In DNA form, the CDR3 reads TGTGCCAGCAGTGACCTCGACAGAGGGGCCTCCTACGAGCAGTACTTC.

Concerning this clone itself: The same CDR3 is also encoded by other DNA sequences in this sample. The rearrangement joins TRBV5-4 to TRBJ2-5, with 13 bases lining up with TRBD2. The CDR3 totals 15 residues. The germline V gene has CDR1 SGHNT and CDR2 YYREEE (reference sequence). Trimming at V came to 4 bases and at J to 2 bases, leaving 2 bases not matched to a gene. CDR3 region: CASSQGLAGQETQYF. Here the CDR3 DNA reads TGTGCCAGCAGCCAGGGACTAGCGGGGCAAGAGACCCAGTACTTC. Full variable domain (remainder filled in from reference TRBV5-4 and TRBJ2-5): ETGVTQSPTHLIKTRGQQVTLRCSSQSGHNTVSWYQQALGQGPQFIFQYYREEENGRGNFPPRFSGLQFPNYSSELNVNALELDDSALYLCASSQGLAGQETQYFGPGTRLLVL.

The chain carries TRBV7-2 and TRBJ1-3; a possible D gene is TRBD1 (5 bases). Germline lookup yields CDR1 SGHTA and CDR2 FQGNSA. The CDR3 covers 15 residues. Trimming pared 4 bases from V and 0 bases from J, leaving 10 bases between. The CDR3 here is CASSSRQHSGNTIYF. CDR3 bases: TGTGCCAGCAGCTCCAGACAGCACTCTGGAAACACCATATATTTT.

The genes are TRBV6-1 and TRBJ2-7; 11 nucleotides line up with TRBD1. Germline-derived CDR1 and CDR2 are MNHNS and SASEGT. This CDR3 contains 15 residues. The junction had 9 bases not matched to a gene; V was cut back by 4 bases and J by 7 bases. The CDR3 sequence is CASSAPGTGGGEQYF. The CDR3 bases are TGTGCCAGCAGTGCCCCCGGGACAGGGGGTGGGGAGCAGTACTTC.

The chain joins TRBV18 to TRBJ2-7, with 8 positions matching TRBD2. Germline assignment: CDR1 KGHSH and CDR2 LQKENI. J gave up 0 bases and V 3 bases, and 4 bases lay outside the gene matches. CDR3 length equals 15 residues. The CDR3 sequence: CASSPTSESSYEQYF. The CDR3, as DNA: TGTGCCAGCTCACCGACTAGCGAGAGCTCCTACGAGCAGTACTTC.

The V and J genes are TRBV5-6 and TRBJ2-7, with D perhaps assigned TRBD1 or TRBD2 (5 bases each). The germline CDR1 and CDR2 sequences are SGHDT and YYEEEE. V was trimmed by 2 bases and J by 6 bases, leaving 15 bases between them. The CDR3 is 14 residues long. The CDR3 DNA reads as TGTGCCAGCAGCTTAGCACGGGGCCTCCTCGAGCAGTACTTC. Its protein product is CASSLARGLLEQYF.

The J gene is TRBJ1-1, the V gene TRBV4-1; D possibly corresponds to TRBD1 (6 bases). The V and J ends lost 3 bases and 0 bases respectively, with 14 bases between them. The CDR3 loop spans 16 amino acids. The germline V gene encodes CDR1 MGHRA and CDR2 YSYEKL. CDR3 sequence: CASSHLLRGLNTEAFF. In DNA form, the CDR3 reads TGCGCCAGCAGCCATCTCCTCAGGGGACTGAACACTGAAGCTTTCTTT.

CDR3 nucleotide sequence: TGTGCCAGCAGCCCTGAGCCTGGTAATTCACCCCTCCACTTT. Amino acids: CASSPEPGNSPLHF. The genes are TRBV5-6 and TRBJ1-6; D call uncertain. V lost 4 bases to trimming and J lost 6 bases, with 11 bases between them. Germline lookup yields CDR1 SGHDT and CDR2 YYEEEE. This CDR3 is 14 amino acids long.

In the case of this clone: Other DNA variants within this sample encode the same CDR3. This chain links TRBV28 with TRBJ2-7, with D unresolved. This CDR3 contains 12 residues. Deletions cut 3 bases from V and 3 bases from J, with 6 bases between. Germline V gives CDR1 MDHEN, CDR2 SYDVKM. In DNA form, the CDR3 reads TGTGCCAGCAGTTTGCCCGGCTACGAGCAGTACTTC. Its protein is CASSLPGYEQYF.

The chain links TRBV5-1 to TRBJ2-1; D gene uncertain. The CDR3 runs 13 residues. The germline V gene has CDR1 SGHRS and CDR2 YFSETQ. V lost 1 base and J lost 6, with 8 bases in between. CDR3 loop: CASSLSRVNEQFF. The CDR3, as DNA: TGCGCCAGCAGCTTGTCTAGGGTCAATGAGCAGTTCTTC.

The table lists this clone with a count of one. The chain recombines TRBV5-1 with TRBJ2-1; 7 nucleotides align to TRBD2. This CDR3 is 14 amino acids long. Germline V gene data show CDR1 as SGHRS and CDR2 as YFSETQ. The junction had 7 bases not matched to a gene; V was cut back by 4 bases and J by 6 bases. The DNA of the CDR3 is TGCGCCAGCAGCCTTCTTTCGGGGGGCAATGAGCAGTTCTTC. It translates to CASSLLSGGNEQFF.

The genes are TRBV6-1 and TRBJ2-7; D is possibly TRBD1 or TRBD2 (5 bases each). Per germline, CDR1 MNHNS and CDR2 SASEGT. Trimming took 7 bases from V and 3 from J, leaving 19 bases between them. This CDR3 has 15 residues. The CDR3 nucleotides are TGTGCCAGCACGGTCCGTGGTGGGACGGGCTACGAGCAGTACTTC. Protein sequence: CASTVRGGTGYEQYF.

The chain is built from TRBV2 and TRBJ2-7; either TRBD1 or TRBD2 may fit D (5 bases each). The germline CDR1 and CDR2 sequences are SNHLY and FYNNEI. The CDR3 extends over 14 amino acids. V was shortened by 4 bases and J by 2 bases, with 12 bases between the two germline ends. The CDR3 loop is CASSGERGAYEQYF. CDR3 sequence (DNA): TGTGCCAGCAGTGGTGAACGAGGGGCCTACGAGCAGTACTTC.

The chain combines TRBV10-3 with TRBJ1-1, with D possibly TRBD1 on 5 matching bases. This CDR3 comprises 13 residues. Trimming took 2 bases from V and 7 from J, leaving 11 bases between them. CDR1 and CDR2 from the germline V gene are ENHRY and SYGVKD. For the CDR3, the DNA is TGTGCCATCAGTGAGCGGACACGAGATGAAGCTTTCTTT. Translation: CAISERTRDEAFF.

V usage is TRBV19 and J usage is TRBJ2-5; TRBD2 might be the D (5 bases). The length of the CDR3 is 20 residues. V was trimmed by 4 bases and J by 4 bases, leaving 31 bases between them. Per germline, CDR1 LNHDA and CDR2 SQIVND (reference sequence). The CDR3 here is CASSTPRGRTFGLHIETQYF. The CDR3 bases are TGTGCCAGTAGTACCCCGCGAGGTCGGACGTTCGGACTCCACATAGAGACCCAGTACTTC.